Below, one T cell receptor beta chain is given with its context. The sample has other DNA sequences that encode this CDR3 too. This record comes from a study of blood T cell repertoires in COVID-19. Sequencing used immunoSEQ multiplex PCR; TCRdb keeps in-frame clones, though not all of them. The sample includes about 670,000 clones, 90% of them seen just once. Germline V CDR1 and CDR2: MGHRA, YSYEKL. Trimming shortened V by 3 bases and J by 3 bases, and 3 bases separated the two germline ends. CDR3 length: 12 residues. The chain uses TRBV4-1 and TRBJ1-5, with no clear D. The sequenced sample was peripheral blood. The sequence came from a woman aged 18-35 years with acute or convalescent COVID-19. The CDR3 coding sequence is TGCGCCAGCAGCCAGGCCAATCAGCCCCAGCATTTT. Its protein is CASSQANQPQHF.